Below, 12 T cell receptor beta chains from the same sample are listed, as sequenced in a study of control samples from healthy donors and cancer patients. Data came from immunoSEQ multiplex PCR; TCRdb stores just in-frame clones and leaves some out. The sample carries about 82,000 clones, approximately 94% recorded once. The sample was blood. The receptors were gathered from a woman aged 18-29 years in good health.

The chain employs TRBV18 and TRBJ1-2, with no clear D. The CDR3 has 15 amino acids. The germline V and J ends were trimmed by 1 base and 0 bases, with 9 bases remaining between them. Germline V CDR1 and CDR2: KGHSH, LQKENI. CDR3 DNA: TGTGCCAGCTCACCACGGGCAGCATCTAACTATGGCTACACCTTC. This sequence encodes CASSPRAASNYGYTF.

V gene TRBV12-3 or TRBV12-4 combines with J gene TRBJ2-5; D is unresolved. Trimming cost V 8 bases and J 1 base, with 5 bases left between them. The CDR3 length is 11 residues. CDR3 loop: CASRIQETQYF. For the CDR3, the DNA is TGTGCCAGCCGTATCCAAGAGACCCAGTACTTC.

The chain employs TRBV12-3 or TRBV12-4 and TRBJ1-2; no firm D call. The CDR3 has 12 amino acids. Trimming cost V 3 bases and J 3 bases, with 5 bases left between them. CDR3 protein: CASSLRDYGYTF. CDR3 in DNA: TGTGCCAGCAGTTTGAGAGACTATGGCTACACCTTC.

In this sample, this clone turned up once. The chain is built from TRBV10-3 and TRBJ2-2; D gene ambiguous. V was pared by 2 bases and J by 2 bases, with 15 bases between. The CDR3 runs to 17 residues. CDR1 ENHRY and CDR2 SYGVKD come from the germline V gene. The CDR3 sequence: CAISEPPVIGNTGELFF. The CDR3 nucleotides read TGTGCCATCAGTGAGCCCCCGGTAATAGGAAACACCGGGGAGCTGTTTTTT.

CDR3 in amino acids: CASRKQGDSNQPQHF. For the CDR3, the DNA is TGTGCCAGCAGAAAACAGGGCGATAGCAATCAGCCCCAGCATTTT. This chain connects TRBV2 to TRBJ1-5, with a possible D match to TRBD1 (6 bases). The length of the CDR3 is 15 residues. Deletions cut 6 bases from V and 0 bases from J, with 12 bases between. Germline loops: CDR1 SNHLY, CDR2 FYNNEI.

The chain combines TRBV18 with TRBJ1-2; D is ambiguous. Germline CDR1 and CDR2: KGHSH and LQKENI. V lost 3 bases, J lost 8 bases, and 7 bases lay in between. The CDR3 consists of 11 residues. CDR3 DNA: TGTGCCAGCTCACCTATGGACGGCTACACCTTC. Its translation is CASSPMDGYTF.

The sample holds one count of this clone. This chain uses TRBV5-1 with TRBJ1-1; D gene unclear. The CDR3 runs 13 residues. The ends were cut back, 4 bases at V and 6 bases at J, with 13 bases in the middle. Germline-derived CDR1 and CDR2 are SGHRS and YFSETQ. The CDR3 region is CASSLKGNAEAFF. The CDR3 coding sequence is TGCGCCAGCAGCCTGAAGGGTAACGCTGAAGCTTTCTTT.

CDR3: CASSFGQRMNTEAFF. CDR3 coding DNA: TGTGCCAGCAGTTTCGGGCAAAGGATGAACACTGAAGCTTTCTTT. This chain uses TRBV28 with TRBJ1-1; D is unclear. Trimming removed 3 bases from V and 0 bases from J, with 11 bases in between. CDR1 is MDHEN and CDR2 is SYDVKM in the germline V gene. This CDR3 is 15 amino acids long.

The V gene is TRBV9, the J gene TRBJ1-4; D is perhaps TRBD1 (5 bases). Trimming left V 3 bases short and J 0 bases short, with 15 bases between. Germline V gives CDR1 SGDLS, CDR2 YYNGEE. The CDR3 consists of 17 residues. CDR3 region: CASSETGGPPTNEKLFF. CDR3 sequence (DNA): TGTGCCAGCAGCGAAACAGGAGGCCCTCCAACTAATGAAAAACTGTTTTTT.

Here the CDR3 DNA reads TGTGCCATCAGTCTCCAGGGTATGGGCTACACCTTC. Translated, it gives CAISLQGMGYTF. V usage is TRBV10-3 and J usage is TRBJ1-2; tentatively, D is TRBD1 (5 bases). V lost 5 bases, J lost 8 bases, and 12 bases lay in between. CDR3 size: 12 residues. Germline CDR1 reads ENHRY; CDR2 reads SYGVKD.

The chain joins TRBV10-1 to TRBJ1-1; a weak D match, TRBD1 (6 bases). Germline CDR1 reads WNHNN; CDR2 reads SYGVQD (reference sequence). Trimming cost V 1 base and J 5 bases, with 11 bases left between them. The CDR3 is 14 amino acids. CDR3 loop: CASSELRGGTEAFF. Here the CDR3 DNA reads TGCGCCAGCAGTGAGTTGAGGGGGGGGACTGAAGCTTTCTTT.

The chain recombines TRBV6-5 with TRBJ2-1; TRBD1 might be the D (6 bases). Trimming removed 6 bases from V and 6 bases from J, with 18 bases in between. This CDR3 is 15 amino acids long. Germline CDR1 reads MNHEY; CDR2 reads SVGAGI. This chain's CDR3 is CASSSGQKARNEQFF. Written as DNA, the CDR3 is TGTGCCAGCAGCTCGGGACAAAAGGCCCGCAATGAGCAGTTCTTC.